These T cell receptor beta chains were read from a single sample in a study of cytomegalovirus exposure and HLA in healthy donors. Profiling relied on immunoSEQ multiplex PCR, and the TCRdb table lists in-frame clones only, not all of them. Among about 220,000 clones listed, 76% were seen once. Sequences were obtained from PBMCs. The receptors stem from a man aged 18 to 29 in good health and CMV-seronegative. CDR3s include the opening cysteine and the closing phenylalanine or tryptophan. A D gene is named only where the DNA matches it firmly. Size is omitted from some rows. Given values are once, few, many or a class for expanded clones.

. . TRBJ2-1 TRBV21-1 TGTGCCAGCAGCAAAAGGTACCAGGGGCCCTACTCCTACAATGAGCAGTTCTTC CASSKRYQGPYSYNEQFF
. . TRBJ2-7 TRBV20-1 TGCAGTGCGAACCTCGGGTACGAGCAGTACTTC CSANLGYEQYF
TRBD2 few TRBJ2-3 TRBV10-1 TGCGCCAGCAGTGAGTCTAAGCGGGAGCTGTATTTT CASSESKRELYF
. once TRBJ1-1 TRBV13 TGTGCCAGCAGCTTTCAGGGGCCGAACACTGAAGCTTTCTTT CASSFQGPNTEAFF
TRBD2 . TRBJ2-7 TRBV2 TGTGCCAGCAGTGTCAGCGGGAGATACGAGCAGTACTTC CASSVSGRYEQYF
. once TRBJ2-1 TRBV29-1 TGCAGCGTTGAGGGGACTCACTATGAGCAGTTCTTC CSVEGTHYEQFF
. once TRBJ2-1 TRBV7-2 TGTGCCAGCAGCCAAAACCGGGAGACCAATGAGCAGTTCTTC CASSQNRETNEQFF
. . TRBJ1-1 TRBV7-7 TGTGCTAGCAGCTTAGGCTGGTTACCGACAGATCGCACTGAAGCTTTCTTT CASSLGWLPTDRTEAFF
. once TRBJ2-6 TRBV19 TGTGCCAGTAGTATAGGGTACGGTTCTGGGGCCAACGTCCTGACTTTC CASSIGYGSGANVLTF
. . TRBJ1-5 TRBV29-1 TGCAGCGTGAGGGGCAGGGAGGATCAGCCCCAGCATTTT CSVRGREDQPQHF
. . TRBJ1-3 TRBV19 TGTGCCAGTAGTAAAGGCAGGGGCTCTGGAAACACCATATATTTT CASSKGRGSGNTIYF
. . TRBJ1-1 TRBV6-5 TGTGCCAGCAGTTACGCGGGGGCCTATACTGAAGCTTTCTTT CASSYAGAYTEAFF
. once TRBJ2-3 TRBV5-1 TGCGCCAGCAGCTTGGGTGGTAGCGGAATTACAGATACGCAGTATTTT CASSLGGSGITDTQYF
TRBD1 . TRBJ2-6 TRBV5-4 TGTGCCAGCAGCTTGGATGGGACAGGGATCTCTGGGGCCAACGTCCTGACTTTC CASSLDGTGISGANVLTF
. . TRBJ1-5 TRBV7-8 TGTGCCAGCAGCCGGGGAGAGAGAAGCAATCAGCCCCAGCATTTT CASSRGERSNQPQHF
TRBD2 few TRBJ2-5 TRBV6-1 TGTGCCAGCAGTGAAGGGACTAGCGGGAAAGAGACCCAGTACTTC CASSEGTSGKETQYF
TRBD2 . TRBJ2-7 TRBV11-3 TGTGCCAGCCCCTCGGGGCGGGAGAACTGCCACGAGCAGTACTTC CASPSGRENCHEQYF
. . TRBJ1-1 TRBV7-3 TGTGCCAGCAGCTTAGGTCACCGCGGAGGCACTGAAGCTTTCTTT CASSLGHRGGTEAFF
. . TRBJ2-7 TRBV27 TGTGCCAGCACTGGGGCAGACGGCGAGCAGTACTTC CASTGADGEQYF
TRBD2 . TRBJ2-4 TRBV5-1 TGCGCCAGCAGCGTTGGACTAGCGGGAGTCAAAAACATTCAGTACTTC CASSVGLAGVKNIQYF
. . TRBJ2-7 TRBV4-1 TGCGCCAGCAGCCAAGATCCGGGGAACTACGAGCAGTACTTC CASSQDPGNYEQYF
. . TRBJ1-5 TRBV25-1 TGTGCCAGCACCATAGGAGAGGGAAAGAATCAGCCCCAGCATTTT CASTIGEGKNQPQHF
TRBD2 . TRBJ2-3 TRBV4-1 TGCGCCAGCAGCCGTATCGGACTAGCGGGAGGGCCCCTTAAGATATCAGATACGCAGTATTTT CASSRIGLAGGPLKISDTQYF
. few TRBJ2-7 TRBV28 TGTGCCAGCAGAATGACTGGCTCCTACGAGCAGTACTTC CASRMTGSYEQYF
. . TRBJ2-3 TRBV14 TGTGCCAGCAGCCAAGATCCCGGAGATACGCAGTATTTT CASSQDPGDTQYF
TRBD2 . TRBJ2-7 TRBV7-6 TGTGCCAGCAGCTTAGGAGCCACTAGCGGGAGGATTGGCGAGCAGTACTTC CASSLGATSGRIGEQYF
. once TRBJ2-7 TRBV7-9 TGTGCCAGCAGCTTAGTTGGTGGGCAGGGGGAGCAGTACTTC CASSLVGGQGEQYF
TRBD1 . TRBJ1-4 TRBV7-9 TGTTCCAGCAGCTCACGGGACAGGGGTCCAGGTGAAAAACTGTTTTTT CSSSSRDRGPGEKLFF
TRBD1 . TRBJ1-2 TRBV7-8 TGTGCCAGCAGCTGGGGTGAAGGGGGCAATAACTATGGCTACACCTTC CASSWGEGGNNYGYTF
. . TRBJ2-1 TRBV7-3 TGTGCCAGCAGCTTAACCCTGAGCTCCTACAATGAGCAGTTCTTC CASSLTLSSYNEQFF
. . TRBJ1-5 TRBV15 TGTGCCACCAGCTGGACAGACAACAATCAGCCCCAGCATTTT CATSWTDNNQPQHF
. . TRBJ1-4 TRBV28 TGTGCCAGCAGTTTAGGGGGCCTCTATAATGAAAAACTGTTTTTT CASSLGGLYNEKLFF
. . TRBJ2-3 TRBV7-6 TGTGCCAGCAGCTTAGCGCGGGTTAGCGGCACAGATACGCAGTATTTT CASSLARVSGTDTQYF
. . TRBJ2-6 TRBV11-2 TGTGCCAGCAGCTTACTTCTAGGTCGAGCCTCTGGGGCCAACGTCCTGACTTTC CASSLLLGRASGANVLTF
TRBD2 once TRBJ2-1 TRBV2 TGTGCCAGCAACCGCCCGACTAGCGGGAGCTTAATGGGCAATGAGCAGTTCTTC CASNRPTSGSLMGNEQFF
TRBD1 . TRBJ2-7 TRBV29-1 TGCAGCGTTGAAATGACAGGGGACGAGCAGTACTTC CSVEMTGDEQYF
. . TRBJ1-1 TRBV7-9 TGTTCCAGCAGCTTATGGCGGGGGAACACTGAAGCTTTCTTT CSSSLWRGNTEAFF
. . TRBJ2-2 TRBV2 TGTGCCAGCAGGGCGGAACACACCGGGGAGCTGTTTTTT CASRAEHTGELFF
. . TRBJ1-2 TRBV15 TGTGCCACCAGCAGAGATAAAGGGGCGGCAGGCTACACCTTC CATSRDKGAAGYTF
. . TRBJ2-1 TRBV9 TGTGCCAGCAGTGGCGAGGGAGGTTTGTTCTACAATGAGCAGTTCTTC CASSGEGGLFYNEQFF
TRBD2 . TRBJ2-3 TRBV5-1 TGCGCCAGCAGCTCCCGACTAGCGGGAGGAGTAGATACGCAGTATTTT CASSSRLAGGVDTQYF
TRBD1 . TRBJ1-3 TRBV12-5 TGTGCTAGTGGTTGGACACGACAGGGAGGCGGAAACACCATATATTTT CASGWTRQGGGNTIYF
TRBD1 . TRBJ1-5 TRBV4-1 TGCGCCAGCAGCCAAGAAAGAGCCGGGACAGGGAATCAGCCCCAGCATTTT CASSQERAGTGNQPQHF
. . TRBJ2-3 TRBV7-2 TGTGCCAGCAGCTTGAATTGGGGGCCCACAGATACGCAGTATTTT CASSLNWGPTDTQYF
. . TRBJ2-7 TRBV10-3 TGTGCCATCAGTGAGTCGAGTGCCGAAGCCGACGAGCAGTACTTC CAISESSAEADEQYF
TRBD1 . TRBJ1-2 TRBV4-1 TGCGCCAGCAGCCAAGACGCCCAATACGCACGCAGGGGGCAGTACTATGGCTACACCTTC CASSQDAQYARRGQYYGYTF